This T cell receptor (beta chain) was found in a study of blood T cell repertoires in COVID-19. Overall study context: The study drew acute and convalescent COVID-19 samples from the United States, Italy and Spain.

Clones were sequenced by immunoSEQ multiplex PCR, and TCRdb holds only the in-frame ones, with some missing. The sample yields tens of thousands of clones, about 82% seen once. The CDR3 sequence is 14 residues long. V was shortened by 3 bases and J by 7 bases, with 15 bases between the two germline ends. CDR1 and CDR2 from the germline V gene are SNHLY and FYNNEI. The study drew participants aged about 18 to 90 years from roughly 25 US areas. The J gene is TRBJ2-5, the V gene TRBV2; possible D gene TRBD2, 5 bases. The source is a woman between 40 and 55 years old with acute COVID-19. What was sequenced was PBMCs or T cells enriched from blood (not recorded which). The CDR3: CASSETGPRATQYF. CDR3 coding DNA: TGTGCCAGCAGTGAGACCGGGCCGAGGGCGACCCAGTACTTC.